The clone carrying this T cell receptor beta chain appeared many times. The data originate from a study of T-cell memory formation after mild COVID-19. One entry per CDR3 protein results from TCRdb running MiXCR on the 5' RACE reads. The table includes nearly 110,000 distinct CDR3 sequences, 9.5% to 15% detected once. This receptor was taken from an adult woman who had mild COVID-19 (a few samples of this study predate the infection). Cell type and time point are not known. The specimen was PBMCs or a T cell subset sorted from them (not recorded which).

The CDR3 is CATSDSPWDVNQETQYF. In DNA, the CDR3 is TGTGCCACCAGTGATTCGCCCTGGGACGTCAACCAAGAGACCCAGTACTTC. J is TRBJ2-5 and V is TRBV24-1; D tentatively reads TRBD1 or TRBD2 (5 bases each). This CDR3 region has 17 residues. Trimming took off 2 bases at V and 0 bases at J, with 15 bases between the two ends. The germline CDR1 and CDR2 sequences are KGHDR and SFDVKD.